This entry features one TCR beta chain sequence. Data came from immunoSEQ multiplex PCR; TCRdb stores just in-frame clones and leaves some out. The sample consists of about 200 clones, about 60% of them appearing once. This sample is drawn from a study of CD8 T cells in acute hepatitis C reinfection. The study, taken as a whole, reports: Overrepresentation in the naive pool did not explain the preferential TRBV04 and TRBV06 usage seen in all groups.

The V end was cut by 5 bases, the J end by 7 bases, with 15 bases between. CDR3 length: 14 amino acids. Per germline, CDR1 SGHVS and CDR2 FQNEAQ. Described time point: acute HCV infection, within 168 days of estimated infection date. Hepatitis C virus-specific T cells were sequenced directly ex vivo without in vitro expansion. Donors were people who inject drugs, followed every 3 months. The chain combines TRBV7-8 with TRBJ1-5; tentative D call: TRBD1 (5 bases). The starting material was HCV NS3-1073 tetramer-sorted CD8+ T cells from PBMCs, obtained during acute infection. This TCR came from a man aged 35 to 55 with chronic hepatitis C. CDR3 sequence: CASSPGGVGQPQHF. CDR3 DNA: TGTGCCAGCAGCCCGGGGGGGGTGGGGCAGCCCCAGCATTTT.